A single sample gave rise to the 22 T cell receptor beta chains below, sequenced in a study of cytomegalovirus exposure and HLA in healthy donors (dated by TCRdb to 2016 to 2017). Libraries were built with the immunoSEQ multiplex PCR assay. The multiplex PCR relied on a mix of 60 forward primers for TCR Vbeta segments and 13 reverse primers for TCR Jbeta segments. The immuneACCESS repertoire file appears here via TCRdb, limited to in-frame rearrangements. These files lack a portion of the clones; in checked studies, under half of the deficit traces to unresolved V genes, and the cause of the others is not known. The sample records around 130,000 clones, approximately 79% of which are singletons. The ten top clones hold 2.1% of the sample. Sequenced: PBMCs. The receptor source for this set is a man younger than 45 in good health and CMV-seronegative.

J is TRBJ1-1 and V is TRBV19, with 10 bases lining up with TRBD1. Trimming removed 5 bases from V and 4 bases from J; junction bases left unmatched: 10. The CDR3 runs to 16 residues. Looked up from germline, CDR1 is LNHDA and CDR2 is SQIVND (reference sequence). CDR3: CASSSGQGGLGTEAFF. In nucleotides, the CDR3 is TGTGCCAGTAGTTCAGGACAGGGGGGCTTGGGCACTGAAGCTTTCTTT. The whole variable domain, remainder taken from reference TRBV19 and TRBJ1-1, is DGGITQSPKYLFRKEGQNVTLSCEQNLNHDAMYWYRQDPGQGLRLIYYSQIVNDFQKGDIAEGYSVSREKKESFPLTVTSAQKNPTAFYLCASSSGQGGLGTEAFFGQGTRLTVV.

V usage is TRBV30 and J usage is TRBJ2-7; D is possibly TRBD2 (5 bases). The CDR3 contains 14 residues. CDR1 and CDR2 from the germline V gene are GTSNPN and SVGIG (reference sequence). V dropped 0 bases and J dropped 2 bases, with 11 bases sitting between them. The CDR3 DNA reads TGTGCCTGGAGTGTAGCGAGGAGGACCTACGAGCAGTACTTC. This gives the protein CAWSVARRTYEQYF.

The V call is TRBV7-9, the J call TRBJ2-7; D not resolved. The CDR3 has 13 amino acids. The germline V and J ends were trimmed by 5 bases and 5 bases, with 13 bases remaining between them. The V gene's germline CDR1 is SEHNR and CDR2 FQNEAQ (reference sequence). The CDR3 loop is CASSPTAMDEQYF. The CDR3 DNA follows: TGTGCCAGCAGCCCAACCGCTATGGACGAGCAGTACTTC.

V gene TRBV9 combines with J gene TRBJ2-2; D is possibly TRBD2 (5 bases). In germline, CDR1 is SGDLS, CDR2 YYNGEE. The CDR3 covers 13 residues. Trimming cost V 4 bases and J 7 bases, with 11 bases left between them. The CDR3 bases are TGTGCCAGCAGCCCCCGCCGGGACGGGGAGCTGTTTTTT. Its protein product is CASSPRRDGELFF.

The chain carries TRBV2 and TRBJ1-6, with no clear D. With 4 bases removed from V and 8 bases from J, the gap between germline ends came to 9 bases. In germline, CDR1 is SNHLY, CDR2 FYNNEI. The CDR3 is 13 amino acids. Here the CDR3 DNA reads TGTGCCAGCAGTGTGGCAGTACATTCACCCCTCCACTTT. Translation: CASSVAVHSPLHF.

V gene TRBV28 combines with J gene TRBJ2-1; D may be TRBD2 (6 bases). CDR1 and CDR2 from the germline V gene are MDHEN and SYDVKM. The CDR3 consists of 16 residues. The germline V and J ends were trimmed by 5 bases and 4 bases, with 18 bases remaining between them. The DNA for the CDR3 is TGTGCCAGCAGTCCTACCCGGACGACTAGTTACAATGAGCAGTTCTTC. This encodes CASSPTRTTSYNEQFF.

This clone has a handful of counts. CDR3 in amino acids: CATSRVDRDNGELFF. The CDR3 DNA is TGTGCCACCAGCAGGGTGGACAGGGACAACGGGGAGCTGTTTTTT. The chain links TRBV15 to TRBJ2-2, with 8 bases matching TRBD1. Germline-derived CDR1 and CDR2 are LNHNV and YYDKDF (reference sequence). The CDR3 is 15 residues long. V shed 3 bases and J 7 bases; nucleotides not matched to a gene: 7.

Note on this clone: Germline is not matched at one junction end, which may reflect a read error. This rearrangement joins TRBV29-1 to TRBJ2-1, with 9 bases fitting TRBD1. Germline CDR1 reads SQVTM; CDR2 reads ANQGSEA. CDR3 length: 12 amino acids. CDR3 residues: CSGQGSYNEQFF. CDR3 coding DNA: TGTTCGGGACAGGGATCGTACAATGAGCAGTTCTTC.

The rearrangement uses TRBV9 and TRBJ2-3; tentatively, D is TRBD2 (7 bases). V dropped 3 bases and J dropped 2 bases, with 13 bases sitting between them. The CDR3 covers 15 residues. Per germline, CDR1 SGDLS and CDR2 YYNGEE. The DNA of the CDR3 is TGTGCCAGCAGCGAGGGGGGGGACGCCACAGATACGCAGTATTTT. Its translation: CASSEGGDATDTQYF.

The chain joins TRBV6-5 to TRBJ2-7; the match to TRBD1 covers 7 bases. The ends lost 0 bases at V and 2 bases at J; junction bases unmatched: 4. Germline values: CDR1 MNHEY, CDR2 SVGAGI. This CDR3 contains 15 residues. The CDR3: CASSYSRQGAYEQYF. Here the CDR3 DNA reads TGTGCCAGCAGTTACTCGAGGCAGGGGGCCTACGAGCAGTACTTC.

V and J are TRBV6-5 and TRBJ1-1; maybe TRBD1 (5 bases). Germline V gene lookup returns CDR1 MNHEY and CDR2 SVGAGI. The CDR3 has 12 residues. V shed 5 bases and J shed 11 bases, with 15 bases lying between them. CDR3 DNA sequence: TGTGCCAGCAGTGGGCGCGCAGGGAGGGCTTTCTTT. It translates to CASSGRAGRAFF.

This clone showed up just once. The genes are TRBV6-1 and TRBJ1-1, with D possibly being TRBD1 (6 bases). V was trimmed by 5 bases and J by 2 bases, leaving 12 bases between them. The CDR3 is 14 amino acids. CDR1 and CDR2 (germline): MNHNS, SASEGT. The chain's CDR3 is CASSPRTANTEAFF. The CDR3 region has the DNA TGTGCCAGCAGTCCTAGGACAGCAAACACTGAAGCTTTCTTT.

This clone was counted a few times. CDR3 DNA: TGCAGCGCCCGGGGGGGCTTGGGCACTGAAGCTTTCTTT. Translated, it gives CSARGGLGTEAFF. The chain combines TRBV29-1 with TRBJ1-1; the D gene is possibly TRBD1 (6 bases). Trimming removed 7 bases at V and 4 bases at J, with 16 bases between. CDR1 and CDR2 (germline): SQVTM, ANQGSEA. The CDR3 sequence is 13 residues long.

The chain couples TRBV11-2 to TRBJ2-1, with a tentative D call TRBD1 (7 bases). Germline loops: CDR1 SGHAT, CDR2 FQNNGV. This CDR3 spans 12 amino acids. V was trimmed by 6 bases and J by 12 bases, leaving 15 bases between them. The CDR3 loop reads CASRRDSRVQFF. Written as DNA, the CDR3 is TGTGCCAGCAGGCGGGACAGTCGGGTGCAGTTCTTC.

This rearrangement joins TRBV4-1 to TRBJ1-6, with D unresolved. Germline-derived CDR1 and CDR2 are MGHRA and YSYEKL. V lost 3 bases and J lost 0, with 18 bases in between. The CDR3 length is 19 residues. The DNA of the CDR3 is TGCGCCAGCAGCCATGACATGACCCGCTCGAGCTCCTATAATTCACCCCTCCACTTT. Amino acids: CASSHDMTRSSSYNSPLHF.

The chain employs TRBV2 and TRBJ2-3, with 12 positions matching TRBD2. V gave up 3 bases and J gave up 7 bases; unmatched junction bases: 14. The CDR3 sequence is 18 residues long. Germline-derived CDR1 and CDR2 are SNHLY and FYNNEI. The DNA for the CDR3 is TGTGCCAGCAGTGACGAGTGGCTAGCGGGGGGGGAGACTTATACGCAGTATTTT. Translating it yields CASSDEWLAGGETYTQYF.

This clone was found once. The chain carries TRBV30 and TRBJ1-5, with a weak D call TRBD1 (5 bases). The CDR3 runs 13 residues. The germline V and J ends were trimmed by 7 bases and 0 bases, with 10 bases remaining between them. The germline gives CDR1 GTSNPN, CDR2 SVGIG (reference sequence). The CDR3 loop reads CAFRAYSNQPQHF. CDR3 nucleotides: TGTGCCTTCAGGGCCTATAGCAATCAGCCCCAGCATTTT.

This rearrangement joins TRBV6-1 to TRBJ2-7; 8 nucleotides match TRBD1. The trim removed 6 bases at V and 3 bases at J, leaving 10 bases unmatched. The germline CDR1 and CDR2 sequences are MNHNS and SASEGT. CDR3 length: 15 residues. CDR3 nucleotide sequence: TGTGCCAGCAGCCCGGGGACAGGTCCCCTCTACGAGCAGTACTTC. The encoded protein is CASSPGTGPLYEQYF.

The chain uses TRBV2 and TRBJ2-1, with D possibly matching TRBD2 (5 bases). CDR1 is SNHLY, CDR2 FYNNEI, per germline. Trimming removed 7 bases at V and 7 bases at J, with 14 bases between. The CDR3 is made up of 13 amino acids. The CDR3, as DNA: TGTGCCAGCAAGCGAGGGTTTGGAAATGAGCAGTTCTTC. Translated, it gives CASKRGFGNEQFF.

V and J are TRBV9 and TRBJ1-1; D uncertain. CDR1 is SGDLS, CDR2 YYNGEE, per germline. CDR3 length: 15 residues. V was shortened by 0 bases and J by 0 bases, with 9 bases between the two germline ends. The CDR3 DNA follows: TGTGCCAGCAGCGTAGGGTCAGGTTTGAACACTGAAGCTTTCTTT. Amino acids: CASSVGSGLNTEAFF.

In its sample, this clone was seen once. The V and J genes are TRBV13 and TRBJ1-6; 10 bases line up with TRBD1. Per the germline V gene, CDR1 is PRHDT and CDR2 is FYEKMQ (reference sequence). The CDR3 length is 16 residues. Germline trimming cut 3 bases from V and 5 bases from J; bases unmatched to any gene: 4. The CDR3 DNA reads TGTGCCAGCAGCTTCCTGGGACAGGGGAATAATTCACCCCTCCACTTT. Protein sequence: CASSFLGQGNNSPLHF.

The chain employs TRBV11-3 and TRBJ2-7; D gene unclear. From germline, CDR1 is SGHNT and CDR2 YENEEA. The CDR3 length is 14 residues. V dropped 1 base and J dropped 6 bases, with 13 bases sitting between them. CDR3 sequence: CASSLGGDLGEQYF. The CDR3 DNA reads TGTGCCAGCAGCTTAGGAGGTGATTTGGGCGAGCAGTACTTC.